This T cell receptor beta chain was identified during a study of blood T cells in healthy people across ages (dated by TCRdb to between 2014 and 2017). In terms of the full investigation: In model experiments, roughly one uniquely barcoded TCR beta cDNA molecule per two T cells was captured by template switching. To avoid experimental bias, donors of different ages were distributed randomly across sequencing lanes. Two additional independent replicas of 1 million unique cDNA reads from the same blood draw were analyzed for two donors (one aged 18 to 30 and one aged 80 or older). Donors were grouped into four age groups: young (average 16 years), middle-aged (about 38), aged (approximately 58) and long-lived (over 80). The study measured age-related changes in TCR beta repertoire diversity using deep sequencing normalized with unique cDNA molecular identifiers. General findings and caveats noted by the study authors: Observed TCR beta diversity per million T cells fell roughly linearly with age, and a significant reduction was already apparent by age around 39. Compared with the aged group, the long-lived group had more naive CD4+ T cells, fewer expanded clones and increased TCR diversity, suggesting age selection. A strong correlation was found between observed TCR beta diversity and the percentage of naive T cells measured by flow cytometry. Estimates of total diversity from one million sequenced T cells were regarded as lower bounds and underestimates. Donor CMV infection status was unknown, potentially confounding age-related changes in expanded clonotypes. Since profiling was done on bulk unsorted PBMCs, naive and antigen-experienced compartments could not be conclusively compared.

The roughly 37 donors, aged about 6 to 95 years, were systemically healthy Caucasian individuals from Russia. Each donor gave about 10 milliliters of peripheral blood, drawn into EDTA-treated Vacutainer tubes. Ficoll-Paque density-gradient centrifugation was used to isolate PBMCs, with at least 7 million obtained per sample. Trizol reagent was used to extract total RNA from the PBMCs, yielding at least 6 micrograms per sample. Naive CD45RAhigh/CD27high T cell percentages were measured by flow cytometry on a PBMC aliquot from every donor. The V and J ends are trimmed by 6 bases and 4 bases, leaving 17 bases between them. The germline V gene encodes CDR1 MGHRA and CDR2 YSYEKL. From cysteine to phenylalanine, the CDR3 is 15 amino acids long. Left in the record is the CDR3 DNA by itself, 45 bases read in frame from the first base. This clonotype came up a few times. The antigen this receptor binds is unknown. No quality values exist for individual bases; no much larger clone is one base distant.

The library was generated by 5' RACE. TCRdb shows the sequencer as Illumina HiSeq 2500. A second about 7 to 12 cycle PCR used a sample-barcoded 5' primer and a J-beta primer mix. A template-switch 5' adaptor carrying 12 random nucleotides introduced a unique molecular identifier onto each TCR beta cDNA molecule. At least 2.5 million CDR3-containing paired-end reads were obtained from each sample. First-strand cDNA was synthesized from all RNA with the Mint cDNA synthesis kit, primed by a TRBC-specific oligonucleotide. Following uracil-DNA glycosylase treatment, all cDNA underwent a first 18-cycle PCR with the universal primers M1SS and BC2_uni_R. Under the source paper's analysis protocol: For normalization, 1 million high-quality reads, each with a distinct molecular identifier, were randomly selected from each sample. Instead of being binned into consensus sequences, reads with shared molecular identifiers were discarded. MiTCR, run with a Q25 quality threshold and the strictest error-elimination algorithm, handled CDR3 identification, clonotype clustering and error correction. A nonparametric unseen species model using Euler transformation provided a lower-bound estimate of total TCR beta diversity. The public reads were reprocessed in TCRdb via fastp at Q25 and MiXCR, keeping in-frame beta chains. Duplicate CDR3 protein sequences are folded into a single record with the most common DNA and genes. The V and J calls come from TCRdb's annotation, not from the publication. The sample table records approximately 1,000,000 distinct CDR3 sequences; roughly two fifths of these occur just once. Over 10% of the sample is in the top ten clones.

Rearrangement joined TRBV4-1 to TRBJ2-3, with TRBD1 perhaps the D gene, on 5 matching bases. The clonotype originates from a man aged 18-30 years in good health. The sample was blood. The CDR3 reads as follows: CASRRGPTGADTQYF. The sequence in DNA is TGCGCCAGCAGAAGGGGCCCTACGGGCGCAGATACGCAGTATTTT.